The text below deals with one T cell receptor beta chain. What it recognizes is unknown. Primers for the PCR totalled 60 Vbeta and 13 Jbeta. Measured with immunoSEQ multiplex PCR; TCRdb has only the in-frame clones, and not every one. The table includes approximately 120,000 clones, 75% to 85% detected once. The sample is drawn from a study of cytomegalovirus exposure and HLA in healthy donors. In the study overall: Around 200 million T cells yielded 117 million unique TCR beta sequences, as an earlier analysis found. About 80 million unique TCRs, all from HLA-typed donors, were included in an early release of the data.

The study's findings and limits: Follow-up analysis found HLA locus-dependent TCR association rates, highest for DRB1 and lowest for HLA-C.

The sequence derives from a man aged 40-55 years in good health and CMV-seronegative. What was sequenced was PBMCs.

The DNA for the CDR3 is TGTGCCAGCAGCTTAGGGGGCAGTTCCTACTCCGGGGCCAACGTCCTGACTTTC. It encodes CASSLGGSSYSGANVLTF. The chain combines TRBV7-8 with TRBJ2-6, with D perhaps TRBD1 (5 bases). The CDR3 is 18 residues long. The germline V gene encodes CDR1 SGHVS and CDR2 FQNEAQ. Between the trimmed V and J ends, which lost 1 base and 4 bases, there was a span of 17 bases.